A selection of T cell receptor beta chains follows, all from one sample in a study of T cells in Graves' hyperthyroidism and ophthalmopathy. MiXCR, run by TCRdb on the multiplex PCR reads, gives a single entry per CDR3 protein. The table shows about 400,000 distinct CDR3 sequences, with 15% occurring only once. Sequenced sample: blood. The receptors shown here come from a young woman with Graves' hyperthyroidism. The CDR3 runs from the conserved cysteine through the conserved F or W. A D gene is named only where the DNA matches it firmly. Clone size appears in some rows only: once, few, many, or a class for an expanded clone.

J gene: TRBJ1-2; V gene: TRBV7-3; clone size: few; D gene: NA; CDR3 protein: CASSPPNRVGGYTF; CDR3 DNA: TGTGCCAGCAGCCCCCCGAACAGGGTCGGTGGCTACACCTTC
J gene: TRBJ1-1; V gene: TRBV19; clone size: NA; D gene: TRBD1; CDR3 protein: CASRTDRVNTEAFF; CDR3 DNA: TGTGCCAGTAGAACGGACAGGGTGAACACTGAAGCTTTCTTT
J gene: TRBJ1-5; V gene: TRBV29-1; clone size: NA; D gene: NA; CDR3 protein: CSVGEGYSNQPQHF; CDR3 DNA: TGCAGCGTTGGGGAGGGGTATAGCAATCAGCCCCAGCATTTT
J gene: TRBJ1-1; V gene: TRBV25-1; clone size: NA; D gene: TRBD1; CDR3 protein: CASSARQGRYDEAFF; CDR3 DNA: TGTGCCAGCAGTGCCCGACAGGGAAGGTACGATGAAGCTTTCTTT
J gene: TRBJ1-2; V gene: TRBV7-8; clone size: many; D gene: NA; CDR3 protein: CASSRPNMGQNYGYTF; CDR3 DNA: TGTGCCAGCAGCCGCCCCAACATGGGGCAGAACTATGGCTACACCTTC
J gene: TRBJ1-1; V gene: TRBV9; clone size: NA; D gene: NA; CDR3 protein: CASSVGRVGWRDDTEAFF; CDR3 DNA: TGTGCCAGCAGCGTAGGGAGGGTAGGTTGGAGGGACGACACTGAAGCTTTCTTT
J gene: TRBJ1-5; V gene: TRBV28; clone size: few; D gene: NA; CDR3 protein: CASSKQFLSNQPQHF; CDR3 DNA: TGTGCCAGCAGCAAACAGTTTCTTAGCAATCAGCCCCAGCATTTT
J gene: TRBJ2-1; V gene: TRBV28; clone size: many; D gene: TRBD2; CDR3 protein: CASSLWPPGLAGGYEQFF; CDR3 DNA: TGTGCCAGCAGTTTATGGCCCCCGGGACTAGCGGGAGGGTATGAGCAGTTCTTC
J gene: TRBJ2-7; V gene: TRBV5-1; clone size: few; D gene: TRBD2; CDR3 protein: CASSRGRVTYEQYF; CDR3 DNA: TGCGCCAGCAGTCGGGGGAGGGTGACCTACGAGCAGTACTTC
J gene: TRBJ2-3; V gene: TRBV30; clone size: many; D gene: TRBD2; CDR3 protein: CAWSPGLAGSDTQYF; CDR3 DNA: TGTGCCTGGAGTCCGGGACTAGCGGGCTCGGATACGCAGTATTTT
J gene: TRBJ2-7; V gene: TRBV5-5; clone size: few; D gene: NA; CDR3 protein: CASSLAFIGETYEQYF; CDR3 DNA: TGTGCCAGCAGCTTGGCCTTTATAGGGGAAACCTACGAGCAGTACTTC
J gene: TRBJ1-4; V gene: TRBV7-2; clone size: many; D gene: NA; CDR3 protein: CASSGSVRDYEKLFF; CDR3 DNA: TGTGCCAGCAGCGGGTCGGTGCGGGATTATGAAAAACTGTTTTTT
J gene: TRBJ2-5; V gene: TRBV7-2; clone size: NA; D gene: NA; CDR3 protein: CASSPPPGRETQYF; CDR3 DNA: TGTGCCAGCAGCCCGCCCCCGGGGCGGGAGACCCAGTACTTC
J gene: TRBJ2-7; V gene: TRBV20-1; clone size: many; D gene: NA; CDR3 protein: CSARNRRALNEQYF; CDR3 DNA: TGCAGTGCTAGGAACCGGAGGGCCCTGAACGAGCAGTACTTC
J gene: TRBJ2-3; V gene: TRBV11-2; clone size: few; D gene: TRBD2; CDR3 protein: CASSFTGTSGRADTQYF; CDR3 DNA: TGTGCCAGCAGCTTTACCGGGACTAGCGGGAGGGCAGATACGCAGTATTTT
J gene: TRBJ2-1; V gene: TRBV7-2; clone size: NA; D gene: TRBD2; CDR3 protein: CASSKRLAGNSEQFF; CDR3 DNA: TGTGCCAGCAGCAAACGACTAGCGGGCAACAGTGAGCAGTTCTTC
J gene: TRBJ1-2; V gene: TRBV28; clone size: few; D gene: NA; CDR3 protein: CASLDRRYTF; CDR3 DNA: TGTGCCAGCCTAGACAGACGCTACACCTTC
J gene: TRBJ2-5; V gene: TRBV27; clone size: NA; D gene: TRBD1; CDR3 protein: CASSLSGQGQETQYF; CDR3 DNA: TGTGCCAGCAGTTTATCCGGACAGGGACAAGAGACCCAGTACTTC
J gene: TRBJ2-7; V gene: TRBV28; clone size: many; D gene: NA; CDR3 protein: CASSLPVLYEQYF; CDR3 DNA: TGTGCCAGCAGTTTACCTGTCCTCTACGAGCAGTACTTC
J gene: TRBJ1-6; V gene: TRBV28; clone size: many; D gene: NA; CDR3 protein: CASNTQDRWRSPLHF; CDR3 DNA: TGTGCCAGCAATACTCAGGACCGGTGGCGGTCACCCCTCCACTTT
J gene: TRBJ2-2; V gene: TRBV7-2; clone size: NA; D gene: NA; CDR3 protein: CASSLGGLATGELFF; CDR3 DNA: TGTGCCAGCAGCTTAGGGGGGCTCGCCACCGGGGAGCTGTTTTTT
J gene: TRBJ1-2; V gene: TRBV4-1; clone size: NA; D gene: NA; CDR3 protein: CASRPPGERNGYTF; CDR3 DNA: TGCGCCAGCAGGCCTCCAGGGGAGCGGAATGGCTACACCTTC
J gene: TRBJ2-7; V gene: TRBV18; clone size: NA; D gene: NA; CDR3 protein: CASSPESAYEQYF; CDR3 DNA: TGTGCCAGCTCACCAGAGTCGGCCTACGAGCAGTACTTC
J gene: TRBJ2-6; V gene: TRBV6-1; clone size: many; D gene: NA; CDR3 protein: CASRPSARANVLTF; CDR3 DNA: TGTGCCAGCAGACCCAGTGCTCGGGCCAACGTCCTGACTTTC
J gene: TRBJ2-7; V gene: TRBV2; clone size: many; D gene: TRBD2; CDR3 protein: CASTTSVSYEQYF; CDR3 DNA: TGTGCCAGCACGACTAGCGTATCCTACGAGCAGTACTTC
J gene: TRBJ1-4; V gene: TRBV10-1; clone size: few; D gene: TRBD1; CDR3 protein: CASSELQGATNEKLFF; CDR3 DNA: TGCGCCAGCAGTGAGCTACAGGGGGCAACTAATGAAAAACTGTTTTTT
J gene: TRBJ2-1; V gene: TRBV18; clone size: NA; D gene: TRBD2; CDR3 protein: CASSPGLAGGFYNEQFF; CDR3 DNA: TGTGCCAGCTCACCAGGACTAGCGGGAGGGTTCTACAATGAGCAGTTCTTC
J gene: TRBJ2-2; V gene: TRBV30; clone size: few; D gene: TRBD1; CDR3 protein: CAWSVDQGEIAGELFF; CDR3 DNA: TGTGCCTGGAGTGTAGATCAGGGGGAAATAGCCGGGGAGCTGTTTTTT
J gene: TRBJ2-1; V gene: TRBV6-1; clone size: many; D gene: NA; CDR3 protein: CASTLTSGWGNEQFF; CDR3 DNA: TGTGCCAGCACCCTTACTAGTGGCTGGGGAAATGAGCAGTTCTTC
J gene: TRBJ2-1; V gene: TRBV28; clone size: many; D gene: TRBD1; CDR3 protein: CASSGGQDYNEQFF; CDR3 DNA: TGTGCCAGCAGTGGCGGACAGGATTACAATGAGCAGTTCTTC